This T cell receptor beta chain was identified during a study of blood T cell repertoires in COVID-19. As for the study in general: Material from acute and convalescent COVID-19 was sourced from the United States, Italy and Spain.

The trim removed 3 bases at V and 4 bases at J, leaving 0 bases unmatched. The CDR3 contains 13 residues. The germline gives CDR1 LGHNA, CDR2 YSLEER. As for this clone: This sample also contains other DNA sequences that code for the same CDR3.

Source study methods: Estimation of nucleated cell counts relied on the amplification of reference gene primers. This table comes from immunoSEQ multiplex PCR, and its TCRdb copy is limited to in-frame clones, with some not included. D and trimming were read from the DNA, whereas the V and J calls and clone size are those reported in that table. The repertoire holds roughly 700,000 clones, approximately 90% seen once, with under 0.3% in the top ten. The rearrangement links TRBV4-3 to TRBJ1-1, with TRBD1 identical over 9 bases. The material sequenced was peripheral blood. This TCR was sampled from a woman younger than 30 with acute or convalescent COVID-19. The chain's CDR3 is CASSQDRGTEAFF. CDR3 coding DNA: TGCGCCAGCAGCCAGGACAGGGGCACTGAAGCTTTCTTT.